The clone carrying this T cell receptor beta chain rates as medium-sized (0.01 to 0.1%). The antigen remains undetermined. Each library started from approximately 14 ng of total RNA using the QIAseq Immune Repertoire TCR panel. TCRdb itself ran the reads through MiXCR, one entry per CDR3 protein. The sample consists of 1,000 to 1,500 distinct CDR3 sequences, 6.5% to 8% of them appearing once. From live CD3+CD8+TCRalphabeta+ cells, four PD-1 and/or TIGIT subsets were sorted. The data are from a study of circulating CD8 cells and anti-PD-1 response in melanoma. Study details: Non-responders showed stable or progressive disease; responders showed complete or partial response.

Study observations and caveats: At M1, fewer than 7% of TRB clonotypes appeared in multiple subsets. PD-1 and DPOS subsets showed similar, higher clonality than DNEG.

This CDR3 is 14 amino acids long. Germline CDR1 and CDR2: MDHEN and SYDVKM. Trimming stripped 8 bases from V and 4 bases from J, with 17 bases between. The rearrangement joins TRBV28 to TRBJ1-2; D may be TRBD1 (5 bases). This specimen consisted of CD8+ T cells from PBMCs, obtained at baseline or after one month of anti-PD-1 therapy (not recorded which). This TCR derives from a human donor with melanoma. The CDR3 reads CASGDFDSFYGYTF. The CDR3 DNA follows: TGTGCCAGCGGGGACTTTGACAGTTTCTATGGCTACACCTTC.